Sequencing of this T cell receptor beta chain was carried out in a study of cytomegalovirus exposure and HLA in healthy donors. Study-wide background: Early released data comprised approximately 85 million unique TCRs from HLA-typed donors. The study, taken as a whole, reports: According to a later analysis, most TCR beta chains associated with CMV appeared HLA-restricted. The presence/absence work took it that sequencing depth was about the same across donors.

Vbeta (60) and Jbeta (13) primers were used in the PCR. The data were produced by immunoSEQ multiplex PCR, yet TCRdb's version contains in-frame clones alone and is incomplete. Of some 180,000 clones listed, roughly 85% were seen once; the top ten hold 4.4%. To note about this clone: Antigen unknown.

This CDR3 contains 14 residues. Germline V CDR1 and CDR2: SGHTA, FQGNSA. J was trimmed by 1 base and V by 4 bases; bases with no gene match: 1. This TCR was recovered from a woman in her twenties or thirties in good health and CMV-seropositive. The sample comprised PBMCs. V is TRBV7-2 and J is TRBJ1-1; 9 bases are a match to TRBD1. In DNA, the CDR3 is TGTGCCAGCAGCTGGGGACAGGGGAACACTGAAGCTTTCTTT. As protein: CASSWGQGNTEAFF.